This entry lists 3 T cell receptor beta chains sequenced from one sample in a study of cytomegalovirus exposure and HLA in healthy donors. PCR involved 60 Vbeta and 13 Jbeta primers. Only in-frame clones appear in the TCRdb table, and some are missing; sequencing was by immunoSEQ multiplex PCR. The repertoire holds 150,000 to 200,000 clones, with roughly 72% as singletons. Sequencing was done on a sample of PBMCs. These receptors were collected from a young man in good health and CMV-seronegative.

V and J are TRBV7-6 and TRBJ1-1, with 10 positions matching TRBD1. Germline lookup yields CDR1 SGHVS and CDR2 FNYEAQ. CDR3 length: 18 amino acids. The junction had 8 bases not matched to a gene; V was cut back by 0 bases and J by 1 base. The CDR3 DNA is TGTGCCAGCAGCTTAGCGAGTAGGACAGGGGGAGAGAACACTGAAGCTTTCTTT. As protein: CASSLASRTGGENTEAFF.

The genes are TRBV5-4 and TRBJ2-3; TRBD2 matches 7 bases. The CDR3 extends over 15 amino acids. Trimming removed 1 base from V and 2 bases from J; junction bases left unmatched: 4. From germline, CDR1 is SGHNT and CDR2 YYREEE (reference sequence). Here the CDR3 DNA reads TGTGCCAGCAGCTTGACTAGCGAGATCACAGATACGCAGTATTTT. Translation gives CASSLTSEITDTQYF.

The CDR3 DNA reads TGTGCCAGCAGTGAAGAGGGCCGAGGGAGCGAGCAGTACTTC. Its translation is CASSEEGRGSEQYF. V gene TRBV2 combines with J gene TRBJ2-7; TRBD2 is a possible D gene (5 bases). V dropped 1 base and J dropped 6 bases, with 13 bases sitting between them. The V gene's germline CDR1 is SNHLY and CDR2 FYNNEI. CDR3 length: 14 amino acids.